This T cell receptor (beta chain) is from a study of tumor-infiltrating lymphocytes in primary liver carcinoma (dated by TCRdb to 2016 to 2017). Background for the entire study: Hepatocellular carcinoma (four) or combined HCC and intrahepatic cholangiocarcinoma (one) was present in the five patients, who were three men and two women aged 30 to 69 years. The five patients had tumors staged T1-T3 N0M0, with maximum diameters ranging from 4.2 to 10 cm. Roughly 3.65 to 7.13 million productive TCRbeta reads were obtained per sample, and no significant difference in read depth was found between tissue types. The study combined TCRbeta repertoire sequencing, expression microarrays and whole-exome sequencing across five regions of each liver tumor, with adjacent normal tissue and blood. TCRbeta repertoire sequencing covered about 35 specimens from 5 patients: 25 or so tumor regions, 5 adjacent noncancerous liver tissues and 5 peripheral blood samples. Agilent mRNA microarray profiling was performed on the roughly 25 tumor region samples to relate TCRbeta repertoire diversity to the local molecular phenotype. High reproducibility was observed for the technical replicate repertoires, with mean shared-clone rates about 0.92 and correlation coefficients above 0.95.

Starting from 500 to 600 ng total RNA, TCRbeta-specific cDNA was produced by reverse transcription with a constant-region primer and ProtoScript II reverse transcriptase. Construction of the TCRbeta libraries relied on three nested rounds of multiplex PCR, following a slightly modified ARM-PCR procedure. The first two PCR rounds used multiplex TRBV1-TRBV30 forward primers with a Cbeta reverse primer, each for 10 to 11 cycles. Sample barcodes and Illumina adapters were added in a final 25-cycle PCR with Deep VentR polymerase. Amplicons of 200-500 bp were gel-purified with a QIAquick gel extraction kit before sequencing. TCRbeta amplicons were sequenced on an Illumina HiSeq 2500 with 250-bp paired-end reads. As for how the authors treated the data: Quality trimming of reads was performed with Trimmomatic v0.33, and paired reads were merged with FLASH v1.2.11 so that full CDR3 sequences could be recovered. V, D and J germline segments were assigned to the rearranged TCRbeta sequences using MiGEC v1.2.1b. Clonotype statistics and Shannon-Wiener diversity indices were calculated with VDJtools v1.0.0. To reduce sampling bias, subsequent analyses other than the diversity analysis used only the 250 most abundant clonotypes in each sample. TCRdb redid the processing of the public reads, applying fastp at Q25 and MiXCR, and retained in-frame beta chains. Every distinct CDR3 protein forms one entry, paired with its most common genes and DNA. In this record, the V and J calls reflect TCRdb's handling and not the investigators' own analysis. The sample has under 110,000 distinct CDR3 sequences on record, about 70% of them singletons. Jointly, the top ten make up around 12% of the sample.

This clonotype was seen only a few times. There is no known antigen for this receptor. At one of its ends the junction is not consistent with the germline gene, which may arise from a read error. There are 15 amino acids in the CDR3, from cysteine to phenylalanine inclusive. The sequence is cut down to CDR3 DNA, 45 bases in frame from base 1. CDR1 and CDR2 (SGHNT, YENEEA) derive from the germline V gene. Without any cell sorting, total RNA and DNA were extracted together from 20-30 mg of bulk tissue using the AllPrep DNA/RNA mini kit. Five patients with histopathologically diagnosed primary liver carcinoma underwent surgical resection in China between late 2015 and 2016. Patients had chronic HBV infection and were treatment-naive at sampling. Five spatially separated regions were sampled per tumor: superior, inferior, left-lateral and right-lateral poles, plus the tumor centre. Histology showed that every tumor sample contained more than 80% viable tumor cells. Fresh tumor and adjacent tissue pieces were bisected; one half was stored in RNAlater at -80°C, the other sent for histology.

Paper-wide results and their limitations: Only the TCR beta chain was sequenced, which likely underestimates true repertoire diversity because unpaired alpha chains were not captured. Only about 7.5-25% of top clones were found in all five regions of a tumor, suggesting spatial heterogeneity of tumor-infiltrating T cells. Repertoire overlap was higher between tumor regions (mean around 35%) than tumor-adjacent (17%) or tumor-blood (approximately 14%) pairs, consistent with antigen-driven expansion. Since the samples were bulk and unsorted, there was no way to compare CD4+ and CD8+ T cell repertoires. Only five patients were included in the study, and the authors note that the findings should be validated in a larger study. The top 250 clones accounted for a significantly greater share of the repertoire in tumors than in blood (p = 0.039).

Sequenced input: liver tumor tissue from sampling region 2. In the paper's terms, the cell subset or site label means: tumor region T2, inferior pole. The clonotype was recovered from a woman aged 55-69 years with primary liver carcinoma and hepatitis B virus infection. The rearrangement combines TRBV11-3 with TRBJ2-7; the junction holds 7 bases that match TRBD1. Here the CDR3 is given as CASSFWDSGSYELYF. The DNA sequence is given as TGTGCCAGCAGCTTTTGGGACAGCGGTTCCTACGAGCTGTACTTC. Outside the CDR3, residues come from the reference TRBV11-3 and TRBJ2-7 proteins, so the full variable domain is: EAGVVQSPRYKIIEKKQPVAFWCNPISGHNTLYWYLQNLGQGPELLIRYENEEAVDDSQLPKDRFSAERLKGVDSTLKIQPAELGDSAVYLCASSFWDSGSYELYFGPGTRLTVT.